Following are 8 T cell receptor beta chains from one sample sequenced in a study of CD8+ T cells in alopecia areata. RNA was extracted and reverse transcribed into cDNA as the sequencing template. This table comes from immunoSEQ multiplex PCR, and its TCRdb copy is limited to in-frame clones, with some not included. The table lists fewer than 80,000 clones, about three fifths of them singletons. The material sequenced was CD8+ T cells sorted from blood, taken at week 0. The source is a human donor with alopecia areata.

This clone was counted between two and nine times. The gene calls are TRBV5-1 and TRBJ1-1; D unclear. The CDR3 extends over 14 amino acids. Germline CDR1 and CDR2: SGHRS and YFSETQ. V was shortened by 4 bases and J by 5 bases, with 15 bases between the two germline ends. CDR3 amino acids: CASSQVSARTEAFF. CDR3 sequence (DNA): TGCGCCAGCAGCCAAGTGAGTGCGAGAACTGAAGCTTTCTTT. The variable domain in full, with the rest retrieved from reference TRBV5-1 and TRBJ1-1, is KAGVTQTPRYLIKTRGQQVTLSCSPISGHRSVSWYQQTPGQGLQFLFEYFSETQRNKGNFPGRFSGRQFSNSRSEMNVSTLELGDSALYLCASSQVSARTEAFFGQGTRLTVV.

This clone was found once. V and J are TRBV4-2 and TRBJ2-1, with D possibly being TRBD1 (5 bases). The germline V gene has CDR1 LGHNA and CDR2 YNFKEQ. This CDR3 comprises 15 residues. V lost 3 bases and J 7 bases, leaving 16 bases between the germline ends. CDR3 in DNA: TGTGCCAGCAGCCACTCCTGGGGCGTTTGGAATGAGCAGTTCTTC. Translating gives CASSHSWGVWNEQFF.

The V gene is TRBV29-1, the J gene TRBJ1-1, with D perhaps TRBD1 (5 bases). The CDR3 sequence is 13 residues long. V shed 0 bases and J shed 7 bases, with 12 bases lying between them. In germline, CDR1 is SQVTM, CDR2 ANQGSEA. The CDR3 region is CSVEDLMGREAFF. CDR3 bases: TGCAGCGTTGAAGATCTAATGGGGCGTGAAGCTTTCTTT.

This chain joins TRBV28 and TRBJ2-6, with D possibly being TRBD2 (5 bases). Trimming took off 3 bases at V and 0 bases at J, with 6 bases between the two ends. The CDR3 consists of 15 residues. Germline CDR1 MDHEN, CDR2 SYDVKM. In DNA form, the CDR3 reads TGTGCCAGCAGTTTGGCGGGCTCTGGGGCCAACGTCCTGACTTTC. It translates to CASSLAGSGANVLTF.

In its sample, this clone was seen a few times. This chain joins TRBV7-9 and TRBJ2-5, with TRBD2 as a possible D gene (6 bases). The CDR3 sequence is 17 residues long. V lost 6 bases to trimming and J lost 0 bases, with 20 bases between them. CDR1 and CDR2 from the germline V gene are SEHNR and FQNEAQ (reference sequence). The CDR3 nucleotides read TGTGCCAGCAGTAATTCTGGCGGCGGGGCGTACCAAGAGACCCAGTACTTC. Protein product: CASSNSGGGAYQETQYF.

The chain couples TRBV6-5 to TRBJ2-5; weak D call: TRBD1 (5 bases). The CDR3 has 15 residues. From germline, CDR1 is MNHEY and CDR2 SVGAGI. The V end lost 0 bases, the J end lost 1 base, and 9 bases lay between the germline ends. CDR3 DNA sequence: TGTGCCAGCAGTTACTCGTCAGGGATCCAAGAGACCCAGTACTTC. Its translation is CASSYSSGIQETQYF.

The chain has TRBV25-1 and TRBJ1-5, with unresolved D. The CDR3 covers 14 residues. V lost 1 base and J 6 bases, leaving 10 bases between the germline ends. Germline-derived CDR1 and CDR2 are MGHDK and SYGVNS. CDR3 residues: CASSELEGTQPQHF. CDR3 DNA: TGTGCCAGCAGTGAATTGGAAGGTACTCAGCCCCAGCATTTT.

The genes are TRBV25-1 and TRBJ2-2, with D uncertain. Between the trimmed V and J ends, which lost 5 bases and 5 bases, there was a span of 3 bases. Germline lookup yields CDR1 MGHDK and CDR2 SYGVNS. The CDR3 runs 11 residues. CDR3 nucleotide sequence: TGTGCCAGCAGTATAACCGGGGAGCTGTTTTTT. Translated: CASSITGELFF.